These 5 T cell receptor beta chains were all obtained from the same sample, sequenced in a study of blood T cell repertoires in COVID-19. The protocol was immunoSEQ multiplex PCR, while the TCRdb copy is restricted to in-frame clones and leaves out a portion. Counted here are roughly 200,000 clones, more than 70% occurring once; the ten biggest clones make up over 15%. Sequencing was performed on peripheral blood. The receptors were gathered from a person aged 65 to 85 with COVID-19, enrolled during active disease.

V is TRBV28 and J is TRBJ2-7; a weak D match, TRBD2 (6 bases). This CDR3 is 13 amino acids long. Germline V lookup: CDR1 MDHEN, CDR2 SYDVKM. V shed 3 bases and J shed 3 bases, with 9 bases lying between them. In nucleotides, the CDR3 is TGTGCCAGCAGTTTCCGGGGGAACTACGAGCAGTACTTC. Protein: CASSFRGNYEQYF.

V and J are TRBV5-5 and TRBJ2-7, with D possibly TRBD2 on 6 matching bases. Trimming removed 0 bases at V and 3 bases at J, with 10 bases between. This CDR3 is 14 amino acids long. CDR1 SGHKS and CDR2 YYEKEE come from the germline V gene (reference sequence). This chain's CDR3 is CASSLAWRDYEQYF. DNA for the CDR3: TGTGCCAGCAGCTTGGCTTGGCGGGACTACGAGCAGTACTTC.

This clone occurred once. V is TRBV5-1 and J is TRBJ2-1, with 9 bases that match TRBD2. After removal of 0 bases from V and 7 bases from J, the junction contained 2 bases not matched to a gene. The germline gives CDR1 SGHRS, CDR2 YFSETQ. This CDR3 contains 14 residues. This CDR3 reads CASSLATSGNEQFF. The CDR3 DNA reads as TGCGCCAGCAGCTTGGCGACTAGCGGTAATGAGCAGTTCTTC.

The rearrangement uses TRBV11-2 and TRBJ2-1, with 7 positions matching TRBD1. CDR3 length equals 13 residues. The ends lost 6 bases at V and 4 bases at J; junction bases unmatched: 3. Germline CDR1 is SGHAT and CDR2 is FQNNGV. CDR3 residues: CASRRTGYNEQFF. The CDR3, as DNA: TGTGCCAGCAGGAGGACAGGATACAATGAGCAGTTCTTC.

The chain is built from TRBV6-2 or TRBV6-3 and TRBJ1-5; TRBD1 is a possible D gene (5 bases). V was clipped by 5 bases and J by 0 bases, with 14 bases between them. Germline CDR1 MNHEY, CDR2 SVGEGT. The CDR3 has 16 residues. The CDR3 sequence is CASSPLQEYSNQPQHF. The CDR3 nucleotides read TGTGCCAGCAGTCCCCTACAGGAATATAGCAATCAGCCCCAGCATTTT.